One and the same sample provided the 30 T cell receptor beta chains below, sequenced in a study of glioma-infiltrating T cells after dendritic cell vaccination. Indicated time point: after dendritic cell vaccination, including at tumor progression/relapse. The method was immunoSEQ multiplex PCR; TCRdb's version includes in-frame clones alone and lacks a portion of them. The data contain approximately 91,000 clones, approximately 75% of them singletons. The sample here was blood, taken after dendritic cell vaccination. The receptor set was obtained from a human donor with glioblastoma.

The chain joins TRBV7-2 to TRBJ1-5; no reliable D call. The CDR3 is 15 residues long. The germline CDR1 and CDR2 sequences are SGHTA and FQGNSA. Trimming took off 2 bases at V and 4 bases at J, with 12 bases between the two ends. CDR3 amino acids: CASSLRWSGNQPQHF. CDR3 DNA: TGTGCCAGCAGCTTAAGGTGGTCCGGGAATCAGCCCCAGCATTTT.

The CDR3 sequence is CASSNKGQGNTEAFF. The CDR3 nucleotides are TGTGCCAGCAGTAACAAGGGACAGGGCAACACTGAAGCTTTCTTT. V is TRBV6-1 and J is TRBJ1-1; 9 bases fit TRBD1. From germline, CDR1 is MNHNS and CDR2 SASEGT. The trim removed 5 bases at V and 2 bases at J, leaving 6 bases unmatched. The CDR3 has 15 residues.

This chain joins TRBV13 and TRBJ2-1, with D possibly being TRBD2 (5 bases). The germline V and J ends were trimmed by 4 bases and 2 bases, with 15 bases remaining between them. This CDR3 is built from 16 residues. Germline V gene sequence: CDR1 PRHDT, CDR2 FYEKMQ (reference sequence). The CDR3 loop reads CASSSWVGSPYNEQFF. The DNA of the CDR3 is TGTGCCAGCAGCTCTTGGGTGGGGAGTCCCTACAATGAGCAGTTCTTC.

V and J are TRBV7-3 and TRBJ2-5; no reliable D call. Between the trimmed V and J ends, which lost 1 base and 5 bases, there was a span of 14 bases. Germline CDR1 reads SGHTA; CDR2 reads FQGTGA. This CDR3 has 15 amino acids. CDR3: CASSLNNARWETQYF. The CDR3 DNA reads as TGTGCCAGCAGCTTAAACAACGCACGTTGGGAGACCCAGTACTTC.

This rearrangement joins TRBV27 to TRBJ1-1, with D possibly TRBD1 on 5 matching bases. The CDR3 is made up of 13 amino acids. Trimming shortened V by 5 bases and J by 4 bases, and 11 bases separated the two germline ends. Germline V gene sequence: CDR1 MNHEY, CDR2 SMNVEV (reference sequence). CDR3: CASSRERGTEAFF. The CDR3 bases are TGTGCCAGCAGTCGAGAAAGGGGCACTGAAGCTTTCTTT.

CDR3 sequence: CASSWTVDGTTDTQYF. CDR3 DNA sequence: TGCGCCAGCAGCTGGACAGTGGACGGTACCACAGATACGCAGTATTTT. V is TRBV5-1 and J is TRBJ2-3; tentatively, D is TRBD1 (6 bases). CDR3 size: 16 residues. From germline, CDR1 is SGHRS and CDR2 YFSETQ. V lost 3 bases, J lost 2 bases, and 16 bases lay in between.

The J gene is TRBJ2-6, the V gene TRBV10-3; D remains unclear. The germline V and J ends were trimmed by 4 bases and 1 base, with 5 bases remaining between them. The CDR3 spans 14 residues. The germline gives CDR1 ENHRY, CDR2 SYGVKD. CDR3 nucleotide sequence: TGTGCCATCAGTGGGGCTTCTGGGGCCAACGTCCTGACTTTC. Translated: CAISGASGANVLTF.

V is TRBV2 and J is TRBJ1-1; unclear D gene. This CDR3 comprises 12 residues. Germline V gene lookup returns CDR1 SNHLY and CDR2 FYNNEI. Trimming left V 5 bases short and J 11 bases short, with 15 bases between. The CDR3 reads CASSPDHKEAFF. For the CDR3, the DNA is TGTGCCAGCAGTCCAGACCATAAGGAGGCTTTCTTT.

The V and J genes are TRBV11-2 and TRBJ2-7; unclear D gene. V was pared by 1 base and J by 0 bases, with 10 bases between. The CDR3 contains 15 residues. Germline CDR1 and CDR2: SGHAT and FQNNGV. This CDR3 reads CASSLAEASSYEQYF. CDR3 nucleotide sequence: TGTGCCAGCAGCTTAGCCGAGGCCAGCTCCTACGAGCAGTACTTC.

This clone is classed as medium-sized (0.01 to 0.1%). The V gene is TRBV2, the J gene TRBJ2-7, with D perhaps matching TRBD1 (5 bases). Trimming removed 4 bases at V and 3 bases at J, with 10 bases between. In germline, CDR1 is SNHLY, CDR2 FYNNEI. The CDR3 runs 13 residues. CDR3 bases: TGTGCCAGCAGTGGCGTAGGGGACTACGAGCAGTACGTC. Translation gives CASSGVGDYEQYV.

V usage is TRBV28 and J usage is TRBJ1-2, with D perhaps matching TRBD1 (5 bases). Per germline, CDR1 MDHEN and CDR2 SYDVKM. The ends were cut back, 6 bases at V and 6 bases at J, with 14 bases in the middle. The CDR3 length is 13 residues. The CDR3, as DNA: TGTGCCAGCAGGTCTTATGGGGGGGATGGCTACACCTTC. It specifies CASRSYGGDGYTF.

This clone has a handful of counts. This rearrangement joins TRBV5-6 to TRBJ1-6, with 9 bases fitting TRBD1. This CDR3 has 15 amino acids. Germline CDR1 is SGHDT and CDR2 is YYEEEE. After removal of 3 bases from V and 5 bases from J, the junction contained 3 bases not matched to a gene. CDR3 sequence (DNA): TGTGCCAGCAGCTGGTGGGACAGGGATAATTCACCCCTCCACTTT. Translating it yields CASSWWDRDNSPLHF.

V usage is TRBV7-9 and J usage is TRBJ2-7; TRBD1 agrees at 7 bases. Germline trimming cut 5 bases from V and 4 bases from J; bases unmatched to any gene: 5. CDR1 is SEHNR and CDR2 is FQNEAQ in the germline V gene (reference sequence). CDR3 size: 13 residues. The CDR3 DNA follows: TGTGCCAGCAGCCCTGGGACAGTTTACGAGCAGTACGTC. Its translation: CASSPGTVYEQYV.

The V call is TRBV13, the J call TRBJ1-3; D gene unclear. V lost 4 bases and J lost 0, with 10 bases in between. CDR1 is PRHDT and CDR2 is FYEKMQ in the germline V gene (reference sequence). The CDR3 is 15 residues long. Here the CDR3 DNA reads TGTGCCAGCAGCTCCCGGGATTTCTCTGGAAACACCATATATTTT. As protein: CASSSRDFSGNTIYF.

The chain employs TRBV6-1 and TRBJ2-1, with D possibly TRBD2 on 8 matching bases. Germline lookup yields CDR1 MNHNS and CDR2 SASEGT. The CDR3 consists of 15 residues. The ends were cut back, 2 bases at V and 9 bases at J, with 17 bases in the middle. CDR3 nucleotide sequence: TGTGCCAGCAGTGAAAGGGACAGACGGGGGGGTGAGCAGTTCTTC. Protein sequence: CASSERDRRGGEQFF.

This sequence joins TRBV7-9 and TRBJ2-7, with 7 bases lining up with TRBD1. V was clipped by 5 bases and J by 3 bases; unmatched bases: 7. This CDR3 has 14 amino acids. CDR1 is SEHNR, CDR2 FQNEAQ, per germline (reference sequence). CDR3 nucleotides: TGTGCCAGCAGCCCGACAGGGTTTCTCTACGAGCAGTACGTC. This gives the protein CASSPTGFLYEQYV.

The CDR3 region is CASRATYRVSYGYTF. The CDR3 DNA follows: TGTGCCAGCAGGGCTACGTACAGGGTGAGCTATGGCTACACCTTC. This rearrangement joins TRBV6-1 to TRBJ1-2, with D perhaps matching TRBD1 (6 bases). V lost 6 bases and J 4 bases, leaving 18 bases between the germline ends. The germline V gene encodes CDR1 MNHNS and CDR2 SASEGT. The CDR3 totals 15 residues.

V usage is TRBV9 and J usage is TRBJ2-7; 9 bases agree with TRBD1. The V gene end was trimmed by 3 bases and the J gene end by 6 bases; junction bases not matched to a gene: 1. The V gene's germline CDR1 is SGDLS and CDR2 YYNGEE. CDR3 size: 12 residues. Written as DNA, the CDR3 is TGTGCCAGCAGCGAGACAGGGGGCGAGCAGTACTTC. Translated, it gives CASSETGGEQYF.

The chain joins TRBV5-1 to TRBJ2-2; TRBD2 matches 7 bases. From germline, CDR1 is SGHRS and CDR2 YFSETQ. V shed 0 bases, J shed 3 bases, and the junction held 2 bases outside the gene matches. CDR3 length: 15 amino acids. The DNA of the CDR3 is TGCGCCAGCAGCTTGGGGGACTACCACACCGGGGAGCTGTTTTTT. Its translation is CASSLGDYHTGELFF.

The V call is TRBV19, the J call TRBJ2-2, with D possibly being TRBD1 (6 bases). The V gene lost 6 bases and the J gene lost 7 bases, with 15 bases spanning the gap. Per germline, CDR1 LNHDA and CDR2 SQIVND (reference sequence). This CDR3 has 14 amino acids. In nucleotides, the CDR3 is TGTGCCAGTAGCCCACAGGGCAGACTCGGGGAGCTGTTTTTT. It translates to CASSPQGRLGELFF.

The chain uses TRBV19 and TRBJ2-5, with D possibly being TRBD2 (6 bases). Germline CDR1 is LNHDA and CDR2 is SQIVND (reference sequence). The V end was cut by 3 bases, the J end by 5 bases, with 13 bases between. CDR3 size: 14 residues. This CDR3 reads CASSIGSLGETQYF. CDR3 coding DNA: TGTGCCAGTAGTATCGGGAGCCTGGGGGAGACCCAGTACTTC.

The chain combines TRBV7-9 with TRBJ2-7; 10 bases are shared with TRBD1. Germline CDR1 is SEHNR and CDR2 is FQNEAQ (reference sequence). The junction had 7 bases not matched to a gene; V was cut back by 0 bases and J by 5 bases. This CDR3 is built from 16 residues. The CDR3 DNA sequence: TGTGCCAGCAGCTTAGCCCGGACAGGGGGAGGCCACGAGCAGTACGTC. It yields the protein CASSLARTGGGHEQYV.

The chain uses TRBV4-2 and TRBJ2-5, with TRBD2 identical over 9 bases. Germline CDR1 and CDR2: LGHNA and YNFKEQ. This CDR3 has 17 amino acids. V lost 1 base, J lost 1 base, and 7 bases stayed unmatched. CDR3 region: CASSQGGDSGGQETQYF. As DNA, the CDR3 is TGTGCCAGCAGCCAAGGGGGAGATAGCGGGGGCCAAGAGACCCAGTACTTC.

The chain links TRBV11-2 to TRBJ2-7; TRBD1 matches 9 bases. Germline V CDR1 and CDR2: SGHAT, FQNNGV. This CDR3 has 16 residues. The CDR3 nucleotides are TGTGCCAGCAGTCGCCTGAGGGACAGGGCTACCTACGGGCAGTACGTC. It translates to CASSRLRDRATYGQYV.

The CDR3 protein is CASSSGLGSTDTQYF. CDR3 bases: TGCGCCAGCAGCTCGGGACTAGGTTCCACAGATACGCAGTATTTT. V gene TRBV5-1 combines with J gene TRBJ2-3; 8 bases align to TRBD2. This CDR3 region has 15 residues. CDR1 SGHRS and CDR2 YFSETQ come from the germline V gene. After removal of 3 bases from V and 2 bases from J, the junction contained 5 bases not matched to a gene.

This clone showed up just once. A junction end diverges from the germline sequence, so it may reflect a read error. Other nucleotide sequences in the sample specify the same CDR3. This chain links TRBV6-5 with TRBJ1-5; D is uncertain. In germline, CDR1 is MNHEY, CDR2 SVGAGI. This CDR3 spans 14 amino acids. In nucleotides, the CDR3 is TGTGCTAGCAGTTACGTAAGCGCCAATCAGCCCCAGCATTTT. Translating it yields CASSYVSANQPQHF.

The chain uses TRBV5-1 and TRBJ2-7, with 7 bases lining up with TRBD1. Germline CDR1 and CDR2: SGHRS and YFSETQ. The CDR3 covers 12 residues. V trimming: 3 bases; J trimming: 7 bases; junction bases outside the gene matches: 4. CDR3 sequence: CASSWGQSEQYF. In DNA, the CDR3 is TGCGCCAGCAGCTGGGGACAGTCAGAGCAGTACTTC.

This clone occurred once. The chain carries TRBV5-5 and TRBJ1-5, with 8 nucleotides matching TRBD1. V shed 4 bases and J 2 bases; nucleotides not matched to a gene: 5. Germline V gives CDR1 SGHKS, CDR2 YYEKEE (reference sequence). This CDR3 comprises 15 residues. This CDR3 reads CASSGQGAGNQPQHF. The CDR3 nucleotides read TGTGCCAGCAGCGGCCAGGGGGCGGGCAATCAGCCCCAGCATTTT.

The CDR3 DNA reads as TGTGCCAGCAGTTCAGAGGGGGCTGGGGCCAACGTCCTGACTTTC. Its translation is CASSSEGAGANVLTF. The chain carries TRBV27 and TRBJ2-6; D might be TRBD1 (6 bases). The germline gives CDR1 MNHEY, CDR2 SMNVEV (reference sequence). CDR3 length equals 15 residues. V was pared by 4 bases and J by 2 bases, with 9 bases between.

The J gene is TRBJ1-1, the V gene TRBV5-1; 7 bases match TRBD1. The V and J ends lost 2 bases and 1 base, in that order; junction bases with no gene match: 5. The CDR3 totals 15 residues. Germline CDR1 and CDR2: SGHRS and YFSETQ. The chain's CDR3 is CASSLGGLGNTEAFF. CDR3 bases: TGCGCCAGCAGCTTAGGGGGCTTAGGGAACACTGAAGCTTTCTTT.